This T cell receptor (beta chain) came from a study of blood T cell repertoires in COVID-19. Across the study: The analysed material was cDNA or gDNA that came from T cells, B-cell-depleted T cells, or PBMCs.

One Seattle source followed patients from active infection through their disease course. V was shortened by 0 bases and J by 7 bases, with 10 bases between the two germline ends. From germline, CDR1 is KGHSH and CDR2 LQKENI. The CDR3 has 14 amino acids. Original processing methods: Cell counts per sample came from amplifying reference gene primers. TCRdb's copy holds only in-frame clones and misses some; the assay was immunoSEQ multiplex PCR. D and trimming come from the DNA, and the V and J calls and clone size come from that table. The table shows fewer than 600,000 clones, with approximately 92% occurring only once.

The specimen sequenced was peripheral blood. The chain has TRBV18 and TRBJ1-3; no reliable D call. This clonotype originated in a man younger than 35 with COVID-19, enrolled during active disease. CDR3 DNA sequence: TGTGCCAGCTCACCACCAACCGGGAGCAACACCATATATTTT. Translation gives CASSPPTGSNTIYF.